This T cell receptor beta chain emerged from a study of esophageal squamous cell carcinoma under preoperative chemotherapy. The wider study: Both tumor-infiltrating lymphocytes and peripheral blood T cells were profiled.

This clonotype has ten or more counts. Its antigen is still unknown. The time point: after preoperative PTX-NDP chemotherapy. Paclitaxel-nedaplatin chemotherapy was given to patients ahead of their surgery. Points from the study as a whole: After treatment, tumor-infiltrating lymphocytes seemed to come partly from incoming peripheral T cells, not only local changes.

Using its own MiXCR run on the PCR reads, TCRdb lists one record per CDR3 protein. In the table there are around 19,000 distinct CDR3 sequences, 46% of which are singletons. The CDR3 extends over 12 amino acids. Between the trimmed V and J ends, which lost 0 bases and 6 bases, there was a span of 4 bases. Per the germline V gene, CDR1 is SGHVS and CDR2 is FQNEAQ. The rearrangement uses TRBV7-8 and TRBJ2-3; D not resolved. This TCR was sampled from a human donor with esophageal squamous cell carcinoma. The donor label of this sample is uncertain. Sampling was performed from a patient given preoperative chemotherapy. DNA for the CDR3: TGTGCCAGCAGCTTAGCGCTTGATACGCAGTATTTT. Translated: CASSLALDTQYF.